This T cell receptor (beta chain) was captured by sequencing in a study of CD8+ T cells in alopecia areata (dated by TCRdb to the late 2010s). At the level of the whole study: Treated patients were enrolled in an open-label pilot trial of oral tofacitinib at 5 to 10 mg twice daily for moderate-to-severe alopecia areata. The study used high-throughput TCRbeta sequencing to examine T cell clonal expansion in alopecia areata, in both the C3H/HeJ mouse model and human patients. For the treated patients, the SALT score, which quantifies what percentage of scalp surface area is affected, served as the measure of disease severity. On the human side, TCRbeta sequencing was run on scalp tissue and on sorted CD4+ and CD8+ peripheral blood T cells from healthy controls and from alopecia areata patients with either patchy or totalis/universalis disease. Patients on tofacitinib were biopsied at baseline and after 4 and 24 weeks of treatment, and several of the patients also had a later scalp biopsy. The RNA source kit depended on sample type: the PAXgene miRNA kit for fixed scalp, the miRNeasy kit for PBMCs, and the RNeasy kit for mouse skin. Tofacitinib was given for 6 to 18 months, followed by 6 months of follow-up off drug to assess delayed response and recurrence. TCRbeta CDR3 regions were amplified by immunoSEQ multiplex PCR with 35 Vbeta forward and 13 Jbeta reverse primers. Scalp clonality was compared among normal scalp (n=4), patchy alopecia areata scalp (n=8), and alopecia totalis/universalis scalp (n=8). Overall results and qualifications from the work: The treated cohort was small, with a single nonresponder, so links between baseline CD8+ expansion and response need larger studies. Resident alphabeta T cells in normal human skin are also sequenced, complicating scalp TCR repertoire analysis, unlike mouse skin dominated by gammadelta T cells. Compared with normal scalp, lesional scalp had higher clonality and more expanded CD8+ clones, particularly in alopecia totalis/universalis, a pattern that suggests antigenic drive. During tofacitinib treatment, many expanded lesional clones remained in scalp and blood, and this persistence may partly explain relapse after treatment is stopped. TCR sequences shared between patients were less clear than in mice, possibly partly because of HLA diversity in the patient population. Scalp clonality and the number of expanded CD8+ clones among the top 100 scalp clones were significantly decreased by tofacitinib.

V was cut back by 1 base and J by 5 bases, leaving a gap of 9 bases between them. The germline V gene yields SGHRS for CDR1 and YFSETQ for CDR2. Including cysteine and phenylalanine, the CDR3 has 13 amino acids. CDR3 DNA only is kept here, 39 bases in frame from base 1. According to the study, the label for this sample's time point signals: about 4 weeks on oral tofacitinib. Sample treatment or condition, as interpreted from the label and publication: oral pan-JAK inhibitor, 5-10 mg twice daily. Lesional scalp punch biopsies and peripheral blood were obtained from alopecia areata patients. PBMCs were isolated by density centrifugation and stained for CD3, CD4 and CD8, and CD4+ and CD8+ T cells were sorted on a FACSAria. As concerns this clone: Its antigen target is currently unknown. Within one base of it there is no much larger clone, and no base qualities were kept.

The method was the immunoSEQ multiplex PCR assay. To provide template for TCR sequencing, every sample had RNA extracted and reverse transcribed into cDNA. SuperScript III was used to make first-strand cDNA, primed with a 2:1 mix of oligo-dT and random hexamers. A synthetic immune receptor repertoire was used to measure amplification bias, and any remaining bias was corrected computationally. The paper's processing steps were these. Raw reads were preprocessed for error removal, and CDR3 was defined according to IMGT conventions as running from the conserved cysteine to phenylalanine. Clonality was computed by normalizing Shannon entropy by log2 of the number of productive unique TCRs and subtracting the result from 1. Whether each scalp clone was CD4 or CD8 was inferred by checking scalp TCRbeta sequences against the CD4 and CD8 repertoires from sorted blood. TCRdb provides this immuneACCESS table in a form limited to in-frame rearrangements. Some clones are lacking; in checked studies, under half of them reflect an unresolved V gene, and why the rest are absent is not known. The V and J calls and clone size come from that table; D and trimming were worked out from the DNA. This sample gives some 200,000 clones in total; about three fifths of them show up just once. Around 3% of the sample belongs to the ten largest clones.

Source: CD4+ T cells sorted from blood, taken at week 4, from a patient treated with tofacitinib. This sequence originates from a human donor with alopecia areata. The sequence links TRBV5-1 to TRBJ1-1, with an unclear D gene assignment. The CDR3 in this case is CASSLRLRTEAFF. The DNA reads TGCGCCAGCAGCTTGAGGCTGAGGACTGAAGCTTTCTTT. The full variable domain, completed from the reference TRBV5-1 and TRBJ1-1 proteins outside the CDR3, reads KAGVTQTPRYLIKTRGQQVTLSCSPISGHRSVSWYQQTPGQGLQFLFEYFSETQRNKGNFPGRFSGRQFSNSRSEMNVSTLELGDSALYLCASSLRLRTEAFFGQGTRLTVV.